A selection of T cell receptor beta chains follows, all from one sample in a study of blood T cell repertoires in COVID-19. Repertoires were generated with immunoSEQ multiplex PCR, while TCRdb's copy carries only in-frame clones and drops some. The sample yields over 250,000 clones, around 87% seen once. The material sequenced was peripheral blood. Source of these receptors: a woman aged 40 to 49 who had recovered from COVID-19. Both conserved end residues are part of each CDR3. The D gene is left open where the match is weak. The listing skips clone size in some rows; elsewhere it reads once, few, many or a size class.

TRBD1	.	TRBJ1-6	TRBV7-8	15	TGTGCCAGCAGCTTGACAGGGAACTATAATTCACCCCTCCACTTT	CASSLTGNYNSPLHF
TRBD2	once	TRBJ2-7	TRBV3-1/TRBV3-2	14	TGTGCCAGCAGGAGAAGCGGGGGGACCTACGAGCAGTACTTC	CASRRSGGTYEQYF
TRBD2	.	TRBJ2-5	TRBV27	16	TGTGCCAGCAGTTTATCATCGGCGGGGGGACGAGAGACCCAGTACTTC	CASSLSSAGGRETQYF
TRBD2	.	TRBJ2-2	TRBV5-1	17	TGCGCCAGCAGCTTGGCTAGCGGGGGGTCGTACACCGGGGAGCTGTTTTTT	CASSLASGGSYTGELFF
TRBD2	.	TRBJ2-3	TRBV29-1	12	TGCAGCGTAGATAGGGACTATGGGTCGCGGTATTTT	CSVDRDYGSRYF
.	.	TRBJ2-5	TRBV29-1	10	TGCAGCGTTGTGGTAGTGACCCAGTACTTC	CSVVVVTQYF
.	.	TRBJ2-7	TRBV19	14	TGTGCCAGTAGTATCGGCGGGGCCTCCTACGAGCAGTACTTC	CASSIGGASYEQYF
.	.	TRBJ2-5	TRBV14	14	TGTGCCAGCAGTTCGGACTCGGCGGGGGAGACCCAGTACTTC	CASSSDSAGETQYF
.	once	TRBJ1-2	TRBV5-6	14	TGTGCCAGCAGCAGCGAGACAGGATCCTATGGCTACACCTTC	CASSSETGSYGYTF
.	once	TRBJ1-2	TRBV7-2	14	TGTGCCAGCAGCCCCCCGGGGAGTAACTATGGCTACACCTTC	CASSPPGSNYGYTF
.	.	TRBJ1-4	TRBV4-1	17	TGCGCCAGCAGCCAGCTAGGCCCAGGGCCAACTAATGAAAAACTGTTTTTT	CASSQLGPGPTNEKLFF
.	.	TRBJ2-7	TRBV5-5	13	TGTGCCAGCAGCTCGGACAGTGCCTACGAGCAGTACTTC	CASSSDSAYEQYF
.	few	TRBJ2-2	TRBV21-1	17	.	CASSINWGTGSPGELFF
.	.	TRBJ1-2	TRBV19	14	TGTGCCAGTAGTATCAAGGCGGGTACCTATGGCTACACCTTC	CASSIKAGTYGYTF
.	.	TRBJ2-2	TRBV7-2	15	TGTGCCAGCACCAAGCTTCTGGCGAACACCGGGGAGCTGTTTTTT	CASTKLLANTGELFF
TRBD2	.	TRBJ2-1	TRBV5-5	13	TGTGCCAGCATGGCGGGGGGGTACAATGAGCAGTTCTTC	CASMAGGYNEQFF
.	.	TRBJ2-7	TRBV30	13	TGTGCCTGGAGTGTAAATAGTGGCTACGAGCAGTACTTC	CAWSVNSGYEQYF
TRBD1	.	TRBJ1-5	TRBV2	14	TGTGCCAGCAGTGGGACAGGGCCCAATCAGCCCCAGCATTTT	CASSGTGPNQPQHF
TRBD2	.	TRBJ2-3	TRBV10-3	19	TGTGCCATCAGGGTACCCTTGGGGACTAGCGGGGGGGACACAGATACGCAGTATTTT	CAIRVPLGTSGGDTDTQYF
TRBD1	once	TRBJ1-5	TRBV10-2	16	TGCGCCAGCAACAGGGGGGACAGGGAGAGCAATCAGCCCCAGCATTTT	CASNRGDRESNQPQHF
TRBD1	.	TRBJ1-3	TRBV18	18	TGTGCCAGCTCACCCCTGTATCCGGGACAGATTTCTGGAAACACCATATATTTT	CASSPLYPGQISGNTIYF
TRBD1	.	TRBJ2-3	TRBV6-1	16	TGTGCCAGCAGGGAAACCGGGACAGGGGCTCCAGATACGCAGTATTTT	CASRETGTGAPDTQYF
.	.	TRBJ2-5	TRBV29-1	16	TGCAGCGTGTCCCTCGACGGAAGTACGGGCCAAGAGACCCAGTACTTC	CSVSLDGSTGQETQYF
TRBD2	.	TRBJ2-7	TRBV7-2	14	TGTGCCAGCAGCCCGGCGGGACTAGCGTACGAGCAGTACTTC	CASSPAGLAYEQYF
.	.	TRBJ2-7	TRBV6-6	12	TGTGCCAGCGGTGAGGTTTCCTACGAGCAGTACTTC	CASGEVSYEQYF
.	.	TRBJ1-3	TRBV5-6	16	TGTGCCAGCAGCTTGAGGCCGGAGGCCCCGTGGAACACCATATATTTT	CASSLRPEAPWNTIYF
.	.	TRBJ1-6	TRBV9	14	TGTGCCAGCAGCGTAGCTATATTTGGTTCACCCCTCCACTTT	CASSVAIFGSPLHF
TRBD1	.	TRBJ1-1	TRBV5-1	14	TGCGCCAGCAGTTCCACAGGGGAGGACACTGAAGCTTTCTTT	CASSSTGEDTEAFF
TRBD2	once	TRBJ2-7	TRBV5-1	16	TGCGCCAGCAGCTTCTTACTAGCGGGGGGATCTTACGAGCAGTACTTC	CASSFLLAGGSYEQYF